This T cell receptor beta chain comes out of a study of blood T cell repertoires in COVID-19. As for the study in general: T cells, B-cell-depleted T cells, or PBMCs supplied cDNA or gDNA.

In the original analysis: Quantification of nucleated cells was approximated via reference gene primer amplification. Some clones are missing from TCRdb's copy, which holds only in-frame ones; the method was immunoSEQ multiplex PCR. That table gives V, J and clone size, and the DNA gave D and trimming. The profile shows about 100,000 clones, about 78% of them singletons. This CDR3 comprises 14 residues. J lost 5 bases, V lost 3 bases, and 9 bases had no gene match. Germline loops: CDR1 DFQATT, CDR2 SNEGSKA (reference sequence). This chain connects TRBV20-1 to TRBJ1-1; TRBD1 agrees at 7 bases. Sequencing used peripheral blood. The clonotype originates from a man aged 60 to 75 with active or convalescent COVID-19. CDR3 amino acids: CSASRDSEGTEAFF. The CDR3 DNA reads TGCAGTGCTAGTAGGGACAGCGAGGGTACTGAAGCTTTCTTT.